This T cell receptor beta chain was identified during a study of T-cell reconstitution after alpha-beta-depleted transplantation in children listed by TCRdb under 2016. Concerning the study at large: Using TCR repertoire profiling, the study followed T-cell immune reconstitution in a quantitative way in children after TCRalphabeta/CD19-depleted allogeneic hematopoietic cell transplantation.

Study-wide findings and limitations: Over the following months the frequencies of hyperexpanded clones went down, and after one year T-cell counts and TCRbeta diversity were mostly credited to newly produced T cells. The apparently early recovery of alphabetaT-cell counts about two months after transplant reportedly depended on only several hundred rapidly expanded clones that came from non-depleted graft cells. In some patients, the high TCRbeta diversity seen at day 60 was put down to recipient T cells and intrathymic progenitors that had survived conditioning.

Details on this clonotype: The clone's antigen remains unknown. There are no base qualities to consult, and no much larger clone falls within one base.

This sample's treatment or condition label indicates: allogeneic hematopoietic cell transplantation with graft depleted of TCRalphabeta T cells and CD19 B cells. The transplant recipients were children given TCRalphabeta/CD19-depleted allogeneic hematopoietic cell grafts. Including cysteine and phenylalanine, the CDR3 has 11 amino acids. Here the CDR3 DNA is all that survives: 33 bases in frame from base 1. The germline V gene (reference sequence) yields DFQATT for CDR1 and SNEGSKA for CDR2. Between the V and J ends, shortened by 7 bases and 1 base respectively, the junction contains 7 bases. The protocol used for the library was PCR. Sequencing took place on an Illumina HiSeq 2500. TCR libraries were prepared with molecular barcoding, using unique molecular identifiers to normalize TCRbeta repertoire quantification. TCRdb trimmed the raw reads at Q25, called clones with MiXCR and kept productive beta chains. Rows are combined by CDR3 protein, so each entry shows the most common genes and DNA. A total of 440,000 or so distinct CDR3 sequences appear in this sample, 43% of them only once. The top ten clones comprise around 29% of the sample.

Specimen: PBMCs, collected before TCRalphabeta/CD19-depleted stem cell transplant. Recombination connected TRBV20-1 to TRBJ1-2, with the D gene not clear enough to name. The receptor's source is a girl aged 2 to 10 with aplastic anemia, due to receive a stem cell transplant. The CDR3 protein: CSVGSNYGYTF. The DNA reads TGCAGTGTCGGGAGTAACTATGGCTACACCTTC.